These T cell receptor beta chains were read from a single sample in a study of OX40 agonist ivuxolimab in advanced cancers. Generated by immunoSEQ multiplex PCR, the TCRdb table keeps only in-frame clones and is missing some. The repertoire has tens of thousands of clones, around 85% of them found once; the top ten carry approximately 25%. Specimen: CD4+ or CD8+ T cells sorted from blood, collected in a trial of the OX40 agonist ivuxolimab. All receptors come from an adult with an advanced solid tumor such as melanoma, head and neck, liver or kidney cancer. Both conserved end residues are part of each CDR3. The D gene is left open where the match is weak. Not all rows give a size; the values are once, few, many and, for expanded clones, a class.

j_call v_call d_call clone_size cdr3_nt cdr3_aa
TRBJ1-6 TRBV27 . . TGTGCCAGCAGTAAAGCTATGTCACCCCTCCACTTT CASSKAMSPLHF
TRBJ2-1 TRBV6-5 . . TGTGCCAGCAGTTACTTCAAGACCTCCTACAATGAGCAGTTCTTC CASSYFKTSYNEQFF
TRBJ2-3 TRBV11-1 TRBD2 few TGTGCCAGCAGCTATGGACGGGGGGGCGAGACAGATACGCAGTATTTT CASSYGRGGETDTQYF
TRBJ2-7 TRBV7-2 . . TGTGCCAGCAGCTCACGGGGCCTTGGGTACGAGCAGTACTTC CASSSRGLGYEQYF
TRBJ2-7 TRBV6-1 . . TGTGCCAGCATTACCACAGGCATCGAGCAGTACTTC CASITTGIEQYF
TRBJ2-4 TRBV5-4 TRBD1 . TGTGCCAGCAGCTTGACAGGGGGCGAAAACATTCAGTACTTC CASSLTGGENIQYF
TRBJ1-2 TRBV4-1 . . TGCGCCAGCAGCCAAGTCCCCTACCAGGCCTATGGCTACACCTTC CASSQVPYQAYGYTF
TRBJ2-7 TRBV5-1 . . TGCGCCAGCGGTATCCGGGATGAGCAGTACTTC CASGIRDEQYF
TRBJ2-7 TRBV5-4 TRBD1 once TGTGCCAGCAGCTTGGGGGACAGGCCTTACGAGCAGTACTTC CASSLGDRPYEQYF
TRBJ2-7 TRBV28 . . TGTGCCAGCAGTCCCCCTGGTGGGGGGTTTCGGTACGAGCAGTACTTC CASSPPGGGFRYEQYF
TRBJ2-1 TRBV7-4 TRBD2 . TGTGCCAGCAGCCTTGAGGGGCGGGAGGGCTACAATGAGCAGTTCTTC CASSLEGREGYNEQFF
TRBJ1-5 TRBV5-1 TRBD1 . TGCGCCAGCACTCTTCCTCGGGACAGTCTAAATCAGCCCCAGCATTTT CASTLPRDSLNQPQHF
TRBJ1-3 TRBV4-3 . . TGCGCCAGCAGCCAAGATTGGGGGCCGAGCTCTGGAAACACCATATATTTT CASSQDWGPSSGNTIYF
TRBJ1-3 TRBV7-2 . . TGTGCCAGCAGCCACCGGGGGAGTCTTGGAAACACCATATATTTT CASSHRGSLGNTIYF
TRBJ2-1 TRBV7-2 . . TGTGCCAGCAGCTTAGGGACTACTGAGCAGTTCTTC CASSLGTTEQFF
TRBJ2-7 TRBV11-2 TRBD1 . TGTGCCAGCAGCTTAGTTGGACAGGGGCAAGTCTCGGGCCAGCAGTACTTC CASSLVGQGQVSGQQYF
TRBJ2-3 TRBV7-9 TRBD1 . TGTGCCAGCAGCCCCCGGACAGGGATGAGGACAGATACGCAGTATTTT CASSPRTGMRTDTQYF
TRBJ1-2 TRBV9 . . TGTGCCAGCAGCGCAGCACGGGAACCCTATGGCTACACCTTC CASSAAREPYGYTF
TRBJ1-6 TRBV14 TRBD1 . TGTGCCAGCAGCCCGACGGACAGGGGGCGTTGGGGTAATTCACCCCTCCACTTT CASSPTDRGRWGNSPLHF
TRBJ1-4 TRBV7-9 . . TGTGCCAGCAGAGATGGAGGGGTCGGTGAAAAACTGTTTTTT CASRDGGVGEKLFF
TRBJ2-5 TRBV6-5 . few TGTGCCAGCAGCGCAGGGACCACAGATGGAGAGACCCAGTACTTC CASSAGTTDGETQYF
TRBJ2-3 TRBV6-5 . . TGTGCCAGCAGTTTTCGGACTTGGGACACAGATACGCAGTATTTT CASSFRTWDTDTQYF
TRBJ2-5 TRBV7-9 . . TGTGCCAGCAGCCTACAACCTACTAGGATGGAGACCCAGTACTTC CASSLQPTRMETQYF
TRBJ2-7 TRBV19 . . TGTGCCAGTAGTGAGGTAGGCTTGGGAATCTACGAGCAGTACTTC CASSEVGLGIYEQYF
TRBJ1-1 TRBV7-3 . . TGTGCCAGCAGGCTGGGGGTAGGGGCTGAAGCTTTCTTT CASRLGVGAEAFF
TRBJ2-1 TRBV4-3 . . TGCGCCAGCAGCCAAGATGGGGGCGGGGGCTCCTACAATGAGCAGTTCTTC CASSQDGGGGSYNEQFF
TRBJ1-5 TRBV9 . . TGTGCCAGCAGCGTAATGTCCGATCAGCCCCAGCATTTT CASSVMSDQPQHF
TRBJ2-5 TRBV7-9 TRBD2 . TGTGCCAGCAGCTCGGGACTAGCATCCTTCGAGACCCAGTACTTC CASSSGLASFETQYF
TRBJ2-7 TRBV27 . . TGTGCCAGCAGTTACCAGGGGTACTCCTACGAGCAGTACTTC CASSYQGYSYEQYF
TRBJ2-1 TRBV9 . . TGTGCCAGCAGCCTCCAGAATGAGCAGTTCTTC CASSLQNEQFF
TRBJ2-2 TRBV19 . few TGTGCCAGTAGTATCGTCTGGTTGGGGGAGCTGTTTTTT CASSIVWLGELFF
TRBJ2-5 TRBV27 . . TGTGCCAGCAGTTTAACCCCACTCCAAGAGACCCAGTACTTC CASSLTPLQETQYF
TRBJ2-5 TRBV30 . . TGTGCCTGGAGTGTAAGAACCCCGCAGGGGCAAGAGACCCAGTACTTC CAWSVRTPQGQETQYF
TRBJ1-1 TRBV28 . . TGTGCCAGCAGTTTATCGGTACTTAGGGCGGAGGGACCGAACACTGAAGCTTTCTTT CASSLSVLRAEGPNTEAFF
TRBJ1-5 TRBV19 . . TGTGCCAGTCGGTCAGGGCTGGAGCCCCAGCATTTT CASRSGLEPQHF
TRBJ2-5 TRBV7-3 TRBD1 . TGTGCCAGCAGCTCGACAGGGGGCAGGGGAGAGACCCAGTACTTC CASSSTGGRGETQYF
TRBJ1-5 TRBV4-1 . . TGCGCCAGCAGCCAAGAAAGTCAGGGCCTAGGGCCCCAGCATTTT CASSQESQGLGPQHF
TRBJ2-7 TRBV27 . . TGTGCCAGCAGTTACTACATAGGTAGGAGCTACGAGCAGTACTTC CASSYYIGRSYEQYF
TRBJ1-2 TRBV20-1 . medium-sized TGCAGTGCTGATGGCTACACCTTC CSADGYTF
TRBJ2-1 TRBV11-2 . . TGTGCCAGCAGCTTACTAGCGAATGAGCAGTTCTTC CASSLLANEQFF
TRBJ2-3 TRBV10-3 TRBD1 . TGTGCCGCACGGACAGGGGGCGGTTCGACAGATACGCAGTATTTT CAARTGGGSTDTQYF
TRBJ2-7 TRBV7-8 . . TGTGCCACTTCCCGGGTCCCCTACGAGCAGTACTTC CATSRVPYEQYF